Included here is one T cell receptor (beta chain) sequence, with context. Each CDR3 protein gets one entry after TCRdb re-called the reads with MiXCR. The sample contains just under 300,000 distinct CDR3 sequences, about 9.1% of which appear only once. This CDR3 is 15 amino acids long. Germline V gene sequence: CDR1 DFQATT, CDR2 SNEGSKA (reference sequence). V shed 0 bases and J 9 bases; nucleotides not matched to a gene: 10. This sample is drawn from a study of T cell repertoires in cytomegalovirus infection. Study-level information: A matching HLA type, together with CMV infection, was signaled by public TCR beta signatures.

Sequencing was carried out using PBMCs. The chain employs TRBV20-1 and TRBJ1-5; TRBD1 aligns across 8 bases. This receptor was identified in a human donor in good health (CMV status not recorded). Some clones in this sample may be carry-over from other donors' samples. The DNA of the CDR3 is TGCAGTGCTAGAGACCCAGGGGGCGATCAGGGGCCCCAGCATTTT. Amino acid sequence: CSARDPGGDQGPQHF.